The entry below gives a single T cell receptor beta chain sequence along with its context. These data are taken from a study of blood T cell repertoires in COVID-19. Clones were sequenced by immunoSEQ multiplex PCR, and TCRdb holds only the in-frame ones, with some missing. The sample records about 140,000 clones, over 80% being singletons. With 1 base removed from V and 3 bases from J, the gap between germline ends came to 16 bases. CDR3 length equals 17 residues. Germline V lookup: CDR1 KGHSH, CDR2 LQKENI. The rearrangement links TRBV18 to TRBJ1-5; possible D gene TRBD1, 6 bases. The clonotype originates from a woman at least 80 years old with acute or convalescent COVID-19. The sequencing sample was made of peripheral blood. CDR3 sequence: CASSPQGGSVYNQPQHF. CDR3 in DNA: TGTGCCAGCTCACCACAGGGGGGGTCGGTATACAATCAGCCCCAGCATTTT.